Sequencing of this T cell receptor (beta chain) was carried out in a study of blood T cell repertoires in COVID-19. About the study: Samples representing acute and convalescent COVID-19 were sourced from the United States, Italy and Spain. Sample material is recorded as cDNA or gDNA derived from T cells, B-cell-depleted T cells, or PBMCs.

Original data processing: Cell counts per sample came from amplifying reference gene primers. Profiling relied on immunoSEQ multiplex PCR, and the TCRdb table lists in-frame clones only, not all of them. Clonal size and the V and J genes are those of that table, whereas D and trimming came from the DNA. The sample contains about 81,000 clones, about 91% of which appear only once. This CDR3 has 16 amino acids. The chain combines TRBV21-1 with TRBJ2-1; the table gives TRBD1 as D, unverified against the DNA. TRBV21-1 is a listed pseudogene. The source of this sequence is a woman of 80 years or more with acute or convalescent COVID-19. Sequencing input: peripheral blood. CDR3: CASPKEKGQGADEQFF. The CDR3 bases are TGTGCCAGCCCCAAAGAAAAGGGACAGGGGGCGGATGAGCAGTTCTTC.